This entry features one T cell receptor (beta chain) sequence. The data are from a study of blood T cell repertoires in COVID-19. Overall study context: The origin of the acute and convalescent COVID-19 samples was the United States, Italy and Spain. PBMCs, B-cell-depleted T cells, or T cells were the source of the cDNA or gDNA that made up the material.

Source study methods: For nucleated cells, counts were estimated from reference gene primer amplification. The method was immunoSEQ multiplex PCR; TCRdb's version includes in-frame clones alone and lacks a portion of them. From that table come the V and J calls and clone size; the DNA was used to work out D and trimming. This sample has about 380,000 clones; approximately 80% occur once, and the top ten carry around 1%. This CDR3 is built from 11 residues. Germline V gene data show CDR1 as SQVTM and CDR2 as ANQGSEA. V lost 6 bases to trimming and J lost 9 bases; unmatched junction nucleotides: 7. The chain is built from TRBV29-1 and TRBJ2-7; TRBD1 matches 8 bases. The sample was peripheral blood. The sequence came from a human donor with acute or convalescent COVID-19. The donor label of this sample is uncertain. As DNA, the CDR3 is TGCAGCGTCGAGACAGGGGTTACGCAGTACTTC. This gives the protein CSVETGVTQYF.